This entry lists 13 T cell receptor beta chains sequenced from one sample in a study of control samples from healthy donors and cancer patients. The protocol was immunoSEQ multiplex PCR, while the TCRdb copy is restricted to in-frame clones and leaves out a portion. This table holds some 130,000 clones, 80% to 95% found once. The specimen sequenced was blood. The receptors here all came from a man aged 25-45 years in good health.

This chain uses TRBV27 with TRBJ2-7; 7 nucleotides line up with TRBD2. The CDR3 has 14 amino acids. Germline CDR1 reads MNHEY; CDR2 reads SMNVEV (reference sequence). V shed 2 bases and J 0 bases; nucleotides not matched to a gene: 1. The CDR3 region has the DNA TGTGCCAGCAGTTTAAGCGGGGACTCCTACGAGCAGTACTTC. It yields the protein CASSLSGDSYEQYF.

V and J are TRBV10-3 and TRBJ2-1; TRBD2 matches 10 bases. Trimming removed 7 bases from V and 3 bases from J; junction bases left unmatched: 6. CDR3 length: 15 residues. Germline CDR1 reads ENHRY; CDR2 reads SYGVKD. The CDR3 region has the DNA TGTGCCATCAAGGAACTAGCGGGGCTCTACAATGAGCAGTTCTTC. This gives the protein CAIKELAGLYNEQFF.

The chain carries TRBV30 and TRBJ2-1, with 9 bases identical to TRBD1. Germline V CDR1 and CDR2: GTSNPN, SVGIG (reference sequence). CDR3 length: 13 amino acids. The junction had 10 bases not matched to a gene; V was cut back by 8 bases and J by 8 bases. This chain's CDR3 is CAGTTGGWYEQFF. The CDR3, as DNA: TGTGCCGGCACAACAGGGGGCTGGTATGAGCAGTTCTTC.

The chain recombines TRBV6-2 or TRBV6-3 with TRBJ1-5; 9 nucleotides align to TRBD1. V lost 0 bases, J lost 6 bases, and 3 bases stayed unmatched. Germline V gives CDR1 MNHEY, CDR2 SVGEGT. The CDR3 extends over 15 amino acids. The CDR3 is CASSYSGQGIQPQHF. The CDR3, as DNA: TGTGCCAGCAGTTACTCGGGACAGGGCATTCAGCCCCAGCATTTT.

V gene TRBV3-1 (or the pseudogene TRBV3-2) combines with J gene TRBJ2-1; D is unresolved. Germline CDR1 is LGHDT and CDR2 is YNNKEL (reference sequence). CDR3 length equals 13 residues. V dropped 4 bases and J dropped 4 bases, with 8 bases sitting between them. The CDR3 here is CASSPEPYNEQFF. The DNA for the CDR3 is TGTGCCAGCAGCCCGGAGCCTTACAATGAGCAGTTCTTC.

This chain connects TRBV10-3 to TRBJ1-1, with D unresolved. From germline, CDR1 is ENHRY and CDR2 SYGVKD. Trimming cost V 6 bases and J 11 bases, with 13 bases left between them. This CDR3 is built from 11 residues. The CDR3 sequence is CAIRKELQAFF. The CDR3 DNA reads TGTGCCATCAGAAAGGAACTACAGGCTTTCTTT.

V gene TRBV7-2 combines with J gene TRBJ2-2; D perhaps matches TRBD2 (6 bases). The CDR3 loop spans 17 amino acids. CDR1 is SGHTA and CDR2 is FQGNSA in the germline V gene. Deletions cut 1 base from V and 4 bases from J, with 16 bases between. In nucleotides, the CDR3 is TGTGCCAGCAGCTTAGGCGGTCTGCCTAGCGTCACCGGGGAGCTGTTTTTT. This sequence encodes CASSLGGLPSVTGELFF. Using reference TRBV7-2 and TRBJ2-2 for the parts outside the CDR3, the full variable domain is GAGVSQSPSNKVTEKGKDVELRCDPISGHTALYWYRQSLGQGLEFLIYFQGNSAPDKSGLPSDRFSAERTGGSVSTLTIQRTQQEDSAVYLCASSLGGLPSVTGELFFGEGSRLTVL.

The chain recombines TRBV28 with TRBJ1-2, with a tentative D call TRBD1 (5 bases). This CDR3 has 13 residues. Between the trimmed V and J ends, which lost 6 bases and 0 bases, there was a span of 8 bases. Per the germline V gene, CDR1 is MDHEN and CDR2 is SYDVKM. The CDR3 nucleotides are TGTGCCAGCAGCCAGGGACCTAACTATGGCTACACCTTC. Translation: CASSQGPNYGYTF.

Only one count was recorded for this clone. The chain couples TRBV28 to TRBJ1-2, with TRBD1 identical over 8 bases. J lost 4 bases, V lost 8 bases, and 9 bases had no gene match. This CDR3 contains 14 residues. The germline V gene has CDR1 MDHEN and CDR2 SYDVKM. The CDR3 nucleotides read TGTGCCAGCGCCGACAGGGGAATAAGCTATGGCTACACCTTC. Translation gives CASADRGISYGYTF.

The CDR3 DNA follows: TGTGCCTGGACTAACTTAGCGGGAGGGCGTACTACGCAGTATTTT. This encodes CAWTNLAGGRTTQYF. The gene calls are TRBV30 and TRBJ2-3; TRBD2 matches at 11 bases. Germline V lookup: CDR1 GTSNPN, CDR2 SVGIG (reference sequence). Trimming took 4 bases from V and 8 from J; bases not matched to a gene: 11. The CDR3 is 15 amino acids.

The rearrangement links TRBV3-1 (or the pseudogene TRBV3-2) to TRBJ1-2; D may be TRBD1 (5 bases). CDR3 size: 17 residues. Germline loops: CDR1 LGHDT, CDR2 YNNKEL (reference sequence). Deletions cut 0 bases from V and 5 bases from J, with 19 bases between. The CDR3 is CASSQDKMVGARYGYTF. The CDR3 DNA is TGTGCCAGCAGCCAAGATAAGATGGTCGGGGCCCGATATGGCTACACCTTC.

The CDR3 sequence: CSGSQGYTEAFF. CDR3 bases: TGCAGCGGATCCCAGGGGTATACCGAAGCTTTCTTT. J is TRBJ1-1 and V is TRBV29-1; TRBD1 might be the D (6 bases). This CDR3 is 12 amino acids long. Germline V gene sequence: CDR1 SQVTM, CDR2 ANQGSEA. V lost 7 bases to trimming and J lost 8 bases, with 17 bases between them.

This chain links TRBV11-3 with TRBJ2-7; D is uncertain. Per germline, CDR1 SGHNT and CDR2 YENEEA. This CDR3 has 13 amino acids. V was pared by 4 bases and J by 3 bases, with 10 bases between. The CDR3, as DNA: TGTGCCAGCAGCTCCAGCGAACACTACGAGCAGTACTTC. It encodes CASSSSEHYEQYF.